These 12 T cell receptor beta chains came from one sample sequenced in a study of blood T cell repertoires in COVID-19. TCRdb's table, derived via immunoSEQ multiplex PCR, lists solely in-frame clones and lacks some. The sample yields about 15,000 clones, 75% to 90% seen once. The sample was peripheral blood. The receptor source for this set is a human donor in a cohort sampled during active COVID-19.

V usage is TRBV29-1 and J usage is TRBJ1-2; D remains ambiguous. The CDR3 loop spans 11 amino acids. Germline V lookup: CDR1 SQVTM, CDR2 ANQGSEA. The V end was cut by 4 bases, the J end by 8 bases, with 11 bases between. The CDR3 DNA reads TGCAGCGTTGGGCCCCTAGACGGCTACACCTTC. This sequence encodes CSVGPLDGYTF.

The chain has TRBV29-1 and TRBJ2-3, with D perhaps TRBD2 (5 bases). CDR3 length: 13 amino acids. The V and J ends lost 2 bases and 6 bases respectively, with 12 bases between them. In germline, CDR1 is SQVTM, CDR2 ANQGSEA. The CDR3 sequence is CSVERGFLDTQYF. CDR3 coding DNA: TGCAGCGTTGAACGAGGGTTTTTGGATACGCAGTATTTT.

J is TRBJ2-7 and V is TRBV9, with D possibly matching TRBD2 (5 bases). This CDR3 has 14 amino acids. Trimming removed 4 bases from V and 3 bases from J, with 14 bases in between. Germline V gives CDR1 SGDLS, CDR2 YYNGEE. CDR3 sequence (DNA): TGTGCCAGCAGCCCGCGGGCCGACTTCTACGAGCAGTACTTC. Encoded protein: CASSPRADFYEQYF.

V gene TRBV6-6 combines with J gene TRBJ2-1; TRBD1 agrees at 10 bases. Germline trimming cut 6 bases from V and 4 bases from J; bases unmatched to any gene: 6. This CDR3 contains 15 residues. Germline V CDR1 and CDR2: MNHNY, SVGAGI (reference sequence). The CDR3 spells CASSRQGASYNEQFF. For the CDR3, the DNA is TGTGCCAGCAGCCGACAGGGGGCTTCGTACAATGAGCAGTTCTTC.

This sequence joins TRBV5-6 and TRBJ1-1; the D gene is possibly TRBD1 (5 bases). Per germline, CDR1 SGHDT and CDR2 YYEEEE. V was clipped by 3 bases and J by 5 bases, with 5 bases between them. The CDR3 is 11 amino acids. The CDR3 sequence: CASSYRTEAFF. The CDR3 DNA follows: TGTGCCAGCAGCTACAGGACTGAAGCTTTCTTT.

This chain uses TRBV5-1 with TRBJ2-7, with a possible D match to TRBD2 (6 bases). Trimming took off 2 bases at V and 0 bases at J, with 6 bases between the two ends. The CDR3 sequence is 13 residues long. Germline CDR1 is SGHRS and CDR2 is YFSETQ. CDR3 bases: TGCGCCAGCAGCTTCGGGGGCTCCTACGAGCAGTACTTC. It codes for CASSFGGSYEQYF.

CDR3 amino acids: CASSQDLTGTQYF. Here the CDR3 DNA reads TGCGCCAGCAGCCAAGACCTCACAGGGACCCAGTACTTC. The rearrangement joins TRBV4-3 to TRBJ2-5, with D possibly matching TRBD1 (5 bases). V shed 0 bases and J shed 7 bases, with 9 bases lying between them. Germline-derived CDR1 and CDR2 are LGHNA and YSLEER. The CDR3 is 13 residues long.

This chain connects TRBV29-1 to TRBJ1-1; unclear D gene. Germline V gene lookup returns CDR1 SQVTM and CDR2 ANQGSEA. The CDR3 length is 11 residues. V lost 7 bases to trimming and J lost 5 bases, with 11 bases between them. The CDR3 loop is CSAGDETEAFF. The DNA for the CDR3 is TGCAGCGCCGGAGACGAGACTGAAGCTTTCTTT.

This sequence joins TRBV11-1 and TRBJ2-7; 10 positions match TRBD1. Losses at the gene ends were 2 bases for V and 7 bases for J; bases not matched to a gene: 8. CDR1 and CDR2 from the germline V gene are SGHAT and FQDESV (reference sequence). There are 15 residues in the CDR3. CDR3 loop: CASSLSGTGEQEQYF. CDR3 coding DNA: TGTGCCAGCAGCTTATCGGGGACAGGGGAACAAGAGCAGTACTTC.

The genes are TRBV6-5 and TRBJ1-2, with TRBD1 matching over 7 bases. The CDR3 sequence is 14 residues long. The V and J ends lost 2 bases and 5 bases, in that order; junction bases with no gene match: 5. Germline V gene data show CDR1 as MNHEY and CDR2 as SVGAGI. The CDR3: CASSYTTGSYGYTF. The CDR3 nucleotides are TGTGCCAGCAGTTACACGACAGGGTCTTATGGCTACACCTTC.

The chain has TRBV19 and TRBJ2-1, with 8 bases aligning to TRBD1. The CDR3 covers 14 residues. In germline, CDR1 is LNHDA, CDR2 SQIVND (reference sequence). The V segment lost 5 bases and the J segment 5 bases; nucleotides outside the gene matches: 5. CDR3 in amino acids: CASSSGQGHNEQFF. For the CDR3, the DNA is TGTGCCAGTAGTTCAGGACAGGGTCACAATGAGCAGTTCTTC.

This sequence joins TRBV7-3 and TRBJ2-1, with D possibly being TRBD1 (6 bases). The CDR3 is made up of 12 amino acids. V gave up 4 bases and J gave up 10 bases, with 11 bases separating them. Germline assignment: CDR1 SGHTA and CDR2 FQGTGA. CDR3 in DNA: TGTGCCAGCAGCTCTCCCGGGACAGAGCAGTTCTTC. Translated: CASSSPGTEQFF.